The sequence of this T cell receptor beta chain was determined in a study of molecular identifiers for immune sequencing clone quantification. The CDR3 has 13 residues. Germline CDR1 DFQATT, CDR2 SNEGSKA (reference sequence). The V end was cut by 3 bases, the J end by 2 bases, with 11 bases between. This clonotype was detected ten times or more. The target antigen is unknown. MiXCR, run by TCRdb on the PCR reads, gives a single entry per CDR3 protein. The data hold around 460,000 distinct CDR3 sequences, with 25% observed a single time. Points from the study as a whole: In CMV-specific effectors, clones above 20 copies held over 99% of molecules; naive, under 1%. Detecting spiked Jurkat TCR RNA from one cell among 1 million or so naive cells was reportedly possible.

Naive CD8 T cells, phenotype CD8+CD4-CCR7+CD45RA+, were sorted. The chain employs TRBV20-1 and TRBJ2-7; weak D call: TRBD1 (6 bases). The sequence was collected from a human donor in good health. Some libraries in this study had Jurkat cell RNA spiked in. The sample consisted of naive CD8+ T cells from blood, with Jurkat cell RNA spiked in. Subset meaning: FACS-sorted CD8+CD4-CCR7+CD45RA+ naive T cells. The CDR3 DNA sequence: TGCAGTGCTAGGCGCAGGGGACCCTACGAGCAGTACTTC. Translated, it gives CSARRRGPYEQYF.